Sequencing of this TCR beta chain was carried out in a study of T-cell reconstitution after alpha-beta-depleted transplantation in children. The TCRbeta library was prepared with unique molecular identifiers. TCRdb processed the PCR reads anew with MiXCR; each CDR3 protein has one entry. The sample gives about 250,000 distinct CDR3 sequences, roughly 25% of which show up once; more than 4.5% is in the top ten. V dropped 6 bases and J dropped 5 bases, with 17 bases sitting between them. This CDR3 has 15 amino acids. This clonotype was detected only a few times. As yet, its antigen is unknown. Overall study findings and caveats: About two months after transplant, alpha-beta T cells reportedly came from several hundred expanded graft clones. One year after transplant, T-cell counts and diversity came mostly from newly produced T cells. Some patients' high day-60 TCRbeta diversity was traced to surviving recipient T cells and thymic progenitors.

This TCR came from a female patient aged 2-10 years who had a stem cell transplant for congenital amegakaryocytic thrombocytopenia, so the T cells may come from the graft donor. The rearrangement joins TRBV12-3 or TRBV12-4 to TRBJ1-5; TRBD1 is a possible D gene (5 bases). Here the sequenced sample was PBMCs, mostly from graft donor cells, taken 360 days after TCRalphabeta/CD19-depleted stem cell transplant. Here the CDR3 DNA reads TGTGCCAGCAGCTCCCCCTTCGGCAGGGATCAGCCCCAGCATTTT. Protein: CASSSPFGRDQPQHF.